This T cell receptor beta chain emerged from a study of T cell clonality in common variable immunodeficiency. General observations from the study: Compared with healthy controls, CVID subjects showed increased TCRbeta clonality, mostly in about a third. Fewer deletions and N-nucleotide insertions were reportedly seen in common variable immunodeficiency TCR beta sequences.

Ten or more counts support this clone. No antigen is known for it. The sequence runs out 3 residues before the end of the CDR3; the remainder is reconstructed from the germline J gene. Germline-derived CDR1 and CDR2 are LNHDA and SQIVND (reference sequence). V was shortened by 4 bases and J by 2 bases, with 7 bases between the two germline ends. This CDR3 comprises 13 residues. Reduced serum IgG, IgA and/or IgM plus specific antibody deficiency defined CVID. The CVID group had about 14 females and approximately 30 males, mean age around 40. Heparinized whole blood, about 4.5 to 8.5 ml, came from each donor. TCRdb keeps only in-frame clones here, not all; method: immunoSEQ multiplex PCR. There are about 26,000 clones in the sample, none observed a single time.

Sequences were obtained from peripheral blood mononuclear cells. The genes are TRBV19 and TRBJ2-3; D call uncertain. The TCR comes from a human donor with common variable immunodeficiency. CDR3 protein: CASSSFHTDTQYF. The part of the CDR3 DNA that was read is TGTGCCAGTAGTAGTTTCCACACAGATACG.